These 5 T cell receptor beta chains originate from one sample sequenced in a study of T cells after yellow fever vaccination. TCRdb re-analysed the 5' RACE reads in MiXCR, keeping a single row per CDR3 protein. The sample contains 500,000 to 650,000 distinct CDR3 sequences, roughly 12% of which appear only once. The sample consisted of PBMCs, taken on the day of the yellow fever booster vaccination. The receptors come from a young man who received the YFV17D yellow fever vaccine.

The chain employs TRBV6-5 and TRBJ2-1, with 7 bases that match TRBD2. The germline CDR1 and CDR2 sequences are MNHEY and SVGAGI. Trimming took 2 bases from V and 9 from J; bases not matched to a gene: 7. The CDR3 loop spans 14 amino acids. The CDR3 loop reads CASSYTGTIGEQFF. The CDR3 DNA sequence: TGTGCCAGCAGTTACACCGGGACTATTGGTGAGCAGTTCTTC.

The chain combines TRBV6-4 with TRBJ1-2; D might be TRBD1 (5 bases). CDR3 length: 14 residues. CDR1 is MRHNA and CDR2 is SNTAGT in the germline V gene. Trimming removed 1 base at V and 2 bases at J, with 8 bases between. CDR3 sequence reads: CASSDWGKNYGYTF. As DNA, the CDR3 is TGTGCCAGCAGTGACTGGGGCAAGAACTATGGCTACACCTTC.

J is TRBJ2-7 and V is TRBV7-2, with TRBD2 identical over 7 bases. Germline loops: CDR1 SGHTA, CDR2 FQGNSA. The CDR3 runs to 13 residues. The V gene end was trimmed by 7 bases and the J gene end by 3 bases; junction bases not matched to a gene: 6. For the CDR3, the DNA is TGTGCCAGCACCAGATCGGGAGGCTACGAGCAGTACTTC. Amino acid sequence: CASTRSGGYEQYF.

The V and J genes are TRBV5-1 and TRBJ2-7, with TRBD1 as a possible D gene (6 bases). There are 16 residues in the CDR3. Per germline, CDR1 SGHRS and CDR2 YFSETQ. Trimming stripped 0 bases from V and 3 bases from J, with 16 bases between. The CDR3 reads CASSLAGTGNDYEQYF. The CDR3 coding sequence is TGCGCCAGCAGCTTGGCTGGAACAGGGAACGACTACGAGCAGTACTTC. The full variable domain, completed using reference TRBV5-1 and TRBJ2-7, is KAGVTQTPRYLIKTRGQQVTLSCSPISGHRSVSWYQQTPGQGLQFLFEYFSETQRNKGNFPGRFSGRQFSNSRSEMNVSTLELGDSALYLCASSLAGTGNDYEQYFGPGTRLTVT.

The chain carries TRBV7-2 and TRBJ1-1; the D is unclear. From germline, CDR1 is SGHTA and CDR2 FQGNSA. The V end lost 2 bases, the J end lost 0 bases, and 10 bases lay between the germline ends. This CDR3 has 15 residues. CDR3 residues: CASSLTVLLNTEAFF. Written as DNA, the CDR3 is TGTGCCAGCAGCTTAACAGTTTTACTGAACACTGAAGCTTTCTTT.